This T cell receptor (beta chain) was retrieved from a study of blood T cell repertoires in COVID-19 (TCRdb year 2020). Regarding the research as a whole: Samples from collaborators originated in the United States, Italy and Spain and spanned both the acute and convalescent phases of COVID-19. Subjects who had been exposed to COVID-19, were actively infected with it, or had recovered from it provided the deeply sampled blood TCRbeta repertoires that made up the dataset. The samples were drawn from two sources: the first 160 participants of the ongoing ImmuneRACE study, and 1,000 to 1,500 subjects contributed by 6 global collaborators. The material from the prospective study consisted of cDNA or gDNA derived from T cells, B-cell-depleted T cells, or PBMCs. The repertoires were made available in a free public database intended to serve as a resource for research on the immune response to SARS-CoV-2. Nearly every sample came with metadata listing a de-identified subject ID, COVID-19 status, age in years and sex. Where available, HLA class I and class II types were obtained from metadata supplied by the sample provider rather than from assay-based typing. Study-wide findings and limitations: The quantity of clinical and demographic metadata differed by source and by participant and was supplied without curation.

The junction shows trimming of 0 bases on V and 3 bases on J, plus 8 bases between the germline ends. Sequences MNHEY (CDR1) and SVGAGI (CDR2) are obtained from the germline V gene. There are 14 amino acids in the CDR3, from cysteine to phenylalanine inclusive. The retained sequence is limited to the CDR3, 42 bases, with the frame set at the first base. TCRbeta CDR3 regions were amplified from genomic DNA using the immunoSEQ Assay, a bias-controlled multiplex PCR. The authors processed their data as follows. The number of nucleated cells in each sample was estimated by amplification of reference gene primers within the assay. Sequence reads were collapsed and filtered to measure the absolute abundance of every unique TCRbeta CDR3 rearrangement. For each sample, productive Simpson clonality was calculated as the square root of Simpson's diversity index over productive rearrangements. TCRdb stores this immuneACCESS table with in-frame sequences only. Part of the clones is absent; in the studies checked, under half of the shortfall reflects unresolved V genes, and no reason is known for the rest. Clonal size and the V and J genes are those of that table, whereas D and trimming came from the DNA. This sample gives 230,000 or so clones in total; roughly 76% of them show up just once. Of the sample, 7.5% is held by the ten largest clones.

At one collaborating source in Seattle, patients were enrolled during active infection and were followed longitudinally through the course of disease. Each collaborating institution followed its own protocols to collect whole blood in K2EDTA tubes. Collaborator samples were shipped for TCRbeta analysis as frozen whole blood, isolated PBMCs, or DNA extracted from either sample type. Notes on this clone: There is no known antigen for this receptor. Base qualities are not at hand, and no much larger clone is one base apart.

The sample consisted of peripheral blood. The receptor chain draws on TRBV6-5 and TRBJ1-2; TRBD1 could be the D gene, as 6 bases match. This sequence originates from a woman at least 80 years old with COVID-19, enrolled during active disease. The encoded CDR3 is CASSYSYRDYGYTF. The DNA sequence is TGTGCCAGCAGTTACTCCTACAGGGACTATGGCTACACCTTC.